These T cell receptor beta chains were read from a single sample in a study of neurological immune-mediated disorders. One entry per CDR3 protein results from TCRdb running MiXCR on the 5' RACE reads. The data contain tens of thousands of distinct CDR3 sequences, 3.5% to 4.5% of them singletons. Sequenced sample: PBMCs. The receptors stem from a woman between 45 and 65 years old with multiple sclerosis. CDR3s leave out the opening cysteine and the closing phenylalanine or tryptophan.

V gene	J gene	CDR3 protein
TRBV5-1	TRBJ2-5	ASSRRSGTSGQETQY
TRBV12-3/TRBV12-4	TRBJ2-3	ASSLDRVGINTQY
TRBV6-2/TRBV6-3	TRBJ1-1	ASRRVRGEAF
TRBV5-8	TRBJ2-3	ASSPLVFGTDTQY
TRBV20-1	TRBJ2-5	SARGETQY
TRBV6-1	TRBJ1-2	ASRPDTHGGYT
TRBV29-1	TRBJ2-7	SHSGTSGNEQY
TRBV5-6	TRBJ2-1	ASSLGTRDEQF
TRBV5-1	TRBJ2-5	ASSGRETQY
TRBV29-1	TRBJ2-6	SVEGLSGANVLT
TRBV20-1	TRBJ1-5	SARDRGGRNQPQH